The entry below describes one T cell receptor beta chain. Germline-derived CDR1 and CDR2 are KGHSH and LQKENI. V was pared by 6 bases and J by 4 bases, with 10 bases of the junction left unmatched. This CDR3 has 15 residues. This entry is derived from a study of shared clonotypes between healthy human individuals. The CD4+ fraction was divided into a CD45RA+ naive subset and a CD45RA-negative memory subset. It was across several immunoSEQ plates that each subset's genomic DNA was evenly split. On sorted subsets, replicate PCRs used 200 to 250 ng DNA, or 25,000 to 35,000 T cell genomes. The data were produced by immunoSEQ multiplex PCR, yet TCRdb's version contains in-frame clones alone and is incomplete. The sample lists more than 2 million clones, 95% occurring once.

The chain combines TRBV18 with TRBJ2-7; 9 bases are a match to TRBD1. Sequencing was done on a sample of naive CD4+ T cells sorted from blood. Subset here: CD45RA+ positively selected. This clonotype was sampled from a man aged 18 to 29 in good health. CDR3 loop: CASSPGQGRGYEQYF. CDR3 DNA: TGTGCCAGCTCGCCTGGACAGGGGAGGGGTTACGAGCAGTACTTC.